The 4 T cell receptor beta chains below were found in one sample sequenced in a study of blood T cell repertoires in COVID-19. Repertoires were generated with immunoSEQ multiplex PCR, while TCRdb's copy carries only in-frame clones and drops some. The profile shows 50,000 to 75,000 clones, about nine tenths of them singletons. Sequenced sample: peripheral blood. These receptors were collected from a human donor in a cohort sampled during active COVID-19.

The rearrangement uses TRBV7-2 and TRBJ1-2, with TRBD1 matching over 7 bases. From germline, CDR1 is SGHTA and CDR2 FQGNSA. The CDR3 has 16 amino acids. V was clipped by 5 bases and J by 6 bases; unmatched bases: 15. The CDR3 region has the DNA TGTGCCAGCAGCCCTCGGACAGGCCCCTCTCTCCATGGCTACACCTTC. This codes for CASSPRTGPSLHGYTF.

This chain uses TRBV10-3 with TRBJ2-4, with 9 bases identical to TRBD1. Germline CDR1 and CDR2: ENHRY and SYGVKD. CDR3 length equals 15 residues. The V and J ends lost 6 bases and 6 bases, in that order; junction bases with no gene match: 9. The CDR3 here is CAISDTGGLGNIQYF. In DNA, the CDR3 is TGTGCCATCAGCGACACAGGGGGCCTGGGAAACATTCAGTACTTC.

The chain recombines TRBV28 with TRBJ2-3; 8 bases line up with TRBD1. The germline V gene has CDR1 MDHEN and CDR2 SYDVKM. After removal of 6 bases from V and 5 bases from J, the junction contained 1 base not matched to a gene. The CDR3 covers 12 residues. The CDR3 here is CASRGTGDTQYF. In nucleotides, the CDR3 is TGTGCCAGCAGGGGGACAGGAGATACGCAGTATTTT.

This clone has a single count. This chain joins TRBV6-5 and TRBJ1-6, with TRBD1 matching 7 bases. Germline-derived CDR1 and CDR2 are MNHEY and SVGAGI. J was trimmed by 4 bases and V by 6 bases; bases with no gene match: 6. This CDR3 region has 15 residues. The CDR3 DNA reads TGTGCCAGCAGATACGGACAGGTGTATAATTCACCCCTCCACTTT. It specifies CASRYGQVYNSPLHF.